Following are 8 T cell receptor beta chains from one sample sequenced in a study of blood T cell repertoires in COVID-19. Sequenced by immunoSEQ multiplex PCR; TCRdb stores in-frame clones only, minus some. The data contain about 76,000 clones, around 85% of them singletons. Material: peripheral blood. The source of these receptors is a man between 50 and 59 years old with COVID-19, enrolled during active disease.

The rearrangement joins TRBV5-1 to TRBJ2-1; the D gene is possibly TRBD2 (5 bases). The CDR3 has 15 amino acids. V lost 3 bases to trimming and J lost 5 bases, with 15 bases between them. The germline V gene encodes CDR1 SGHRS and CDR2 YFSETQ. The CDR3 sequence: CASSSLDPNHNEQFF. As DNA, the CDR3 is TGCGCCAGCAGCTCACTAGACCCCAATCACAATGAGCAGTTCTTC.

The CDR3, as DNA: TGCGCCAGCAGCGGAAGGACAGGGAGGAACACTGAAGCTTTCTTT. Protein product: CASSGRTGRNTEAFF. The chain uses TRBV5-1 and TRBJ1-1; TRBD1 matches 8 bases. The CDR3 consists of 15 residues. V gave up 4 bases and J gave up 1 base; unmatched junction bases: 6. Germline V gene sequence: CDR1 SGHRS, CDR2 YFSETQ.

This rearrangement joins TRBV3-1 (or the pseudogene TRBV3-2) to TRBJ1-5, with 8 bases lining up with TRBD1. Per germline, CDR1 LGHDT and CDR2 YNNKEL (reference sequence). Trimming at V came to 3 bases and at J to 7 bases, leaving 14 bases not matched to a gene. The CDR3 covers 17 residues. This CDR3 reads CASSQGLTGVTGQPQHF. In DNA form, the CDR3 reads TGTGCCAGCAGCCAGGGGCTGACAGGGGTGACGGGCCAGCCCCAGCATTTT.

The chain uses TRBV30 and TRBJ1-4, with TRBD1 as a possible D gene (6 bases). The CDR3 has 15 amino acids. V dropped 3 bases and J dropped 6 bases, with 17 bases sitting between them. Germline CDR1 is GTSNPN and CDR2 is SVGIG (reference sequence). The CDR3 nucleotides read TGTGCCTGGAGAGACGGAATACAGGGATATGAAAAACTGTTTTTT. It codes for CAWRDGIQGYEKLFF. Supplemented by reference TRBV30 and TRBJ1-4, the full variable domain reads SQTIHQWPATLVQPVGSPLSLECTVEGTSNPNLYWYRQAAGRGLQLLFYSVGIGQISSEVPQNLSASRPQDRQFILSSKKLLLSDSGFYLCAWRDGIQGYEKLFFGSGTQLSVL.

This chain connects TRBV28 to TRBJ1-1, with no clear D. Trimming took off 6 bases at V and 5 bases at J, with 16 bases between the two ends. This CDR3 comprises 14 residues. The germline gives CDR1 MDHEN, CDR2 SYDVKM. CDR3 in DNA: TGTGCCAGCAGGCCTCGGAGCCGGGGAACTGAAGCTTTCTTT. It specifies CASRPRSRGTEAFF.

This clone has only one observation. The chain carries TRBV28 and TRBJ1-1; D unresolved. The CDR3 has 12 residues. Per germline, CDR1 MDHEN and CDR2 SYDVKM. V was pared by 6 bases and J by 6 bases, with 11 bases between. Here the CDR3 reads CASRSGKAEAFF. Here the CDR3 DNA reads TGTGCCAGCAGGTCGGGGAAGGCTGAAGCTTTCTTT.

The V gene is TRBV7-2, the J gene TRBJ2-7; the match to TRBD1 covers 7 bases. In germline, CDR1 is SGHTA, CDR2 FQGNSA. CDR3 length equals 15 residues. V shed 1 base, J shed 6 bases, and the junction held 9 bases outside the gene matches. The CDR3 bases are TGTGCCAGCAGCTTAGACCCAGGGGGATTGGTCGAGCAGTACTTC. Residues: CASSLDPGGLVEQYF.

V is TRBV11-2 and J is TRBJ1-4, with unresolved D. Germline CDR1 reads SGHAT; CDR2 reads FQNNGV. With 2 bases removed from V and 5 bases from J, the gap between germline ends came to 3 bases. CDR3 size: 12 residues. The DNA for the CDR3 is TGTGCCAGCAGCTTATTAAATGAAAAACTGTTTTTT. Protein: CASSLLNEKLFF.